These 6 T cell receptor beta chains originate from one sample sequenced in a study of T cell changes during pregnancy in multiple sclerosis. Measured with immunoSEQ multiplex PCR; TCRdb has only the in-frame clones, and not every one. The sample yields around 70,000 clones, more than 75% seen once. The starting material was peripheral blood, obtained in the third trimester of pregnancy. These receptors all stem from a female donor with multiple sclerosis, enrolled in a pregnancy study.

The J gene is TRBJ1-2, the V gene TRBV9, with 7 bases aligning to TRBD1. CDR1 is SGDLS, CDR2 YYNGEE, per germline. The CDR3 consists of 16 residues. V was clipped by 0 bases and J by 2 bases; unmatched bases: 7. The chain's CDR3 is CASSVGGGAQNYGYTF. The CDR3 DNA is TGTGCCAGCAGCGTAGGAGGGGGCGCACAAAACTATGGCTACACCTTC.

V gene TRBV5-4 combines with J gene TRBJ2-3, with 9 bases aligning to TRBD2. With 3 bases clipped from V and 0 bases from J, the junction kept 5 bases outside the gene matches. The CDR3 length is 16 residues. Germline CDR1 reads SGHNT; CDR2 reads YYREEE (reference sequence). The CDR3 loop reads CASSYGTSTSTDTQYF. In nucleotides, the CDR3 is TGTGCCAGCAGCTACGGGACTAGCACTAGCACAGATACGCAGTATTTT.

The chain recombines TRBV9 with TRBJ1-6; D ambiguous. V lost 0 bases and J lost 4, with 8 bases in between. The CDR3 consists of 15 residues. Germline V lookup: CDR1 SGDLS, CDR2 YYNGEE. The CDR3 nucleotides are TGTGCCAGCAGCGTAGCAGATTTTTATAATTCACCCCTCCACTTT. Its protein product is CASSVADFYNSPLHF.

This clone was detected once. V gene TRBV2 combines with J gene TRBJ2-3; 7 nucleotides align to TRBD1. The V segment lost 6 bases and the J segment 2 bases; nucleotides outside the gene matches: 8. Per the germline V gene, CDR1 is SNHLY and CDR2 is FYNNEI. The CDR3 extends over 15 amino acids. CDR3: CASSLQGMDTDTQYF. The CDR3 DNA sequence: TGTGCCAGCAGCTTACAGGGGATGGACACAGATACGCAGTATTTT.

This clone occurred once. CDR3 DNA: TGCGCCAGCAGCTTGCTGTCCGGCGGGGAGACCCAGTACTTC. Protein: CASSLLSGGETQYF. The V and J genes are TRBV5-1 and TRBJ2-5; D might be TRBD2 (5 bases). The CDR3 covers 14 residues. With 1 base removed from V and 5 bases from J, the gap between germline ends came to 12 bases. In germline, CDR1 is SGHRS, CDR2 YFSETQ.

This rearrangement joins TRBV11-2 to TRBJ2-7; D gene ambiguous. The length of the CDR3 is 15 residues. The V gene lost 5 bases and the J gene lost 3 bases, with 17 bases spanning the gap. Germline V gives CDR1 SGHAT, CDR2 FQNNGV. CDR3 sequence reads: CASSTVLPVGYEQYF. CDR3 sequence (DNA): TGTGCCAGCAGCACCGTTCTCCCTGTCGGCTACGAGCAGTACTTC.